The source of this TCR beta chain is a study of T cells in Graves' hyperthyroidism and ophthalmopathy. This CDR3 comprises 13 residues. Trimming removed 6 bases from V and 5 bases from J; junction bases left unmatched: 6. Per the germline V gene, CDR1 is MNHNY and CDR2 is SVGAGI (reference sequence). The source material, RNA transcripts, was used to amplify TCR beta CDR3 regions. Primed by the HTBI set, a first-round RT-PCR was run on the TCR CDR3. MiXCR was run by TCRdb on the multiplex PCR reads, yielding one entry per CDR3 protein. The sample has 700,000 to 850,000 distinct CDR3 sequences; around a third are singletons. In this sample, this clonotype turned up a few times. The study defined stable Graves' hyperthyroidism as no ophthalmopathy progression within 18 months. Cells are PBMCs isolated from around 9.4 ml of fresh blood.

The chain carries TRBV6-6 and TRBJ2-7; 8 bases map to TRBD1. Sequencing was done on a sample of blood. The TCR was taken from a woman in her 40s with Graves' hyperthyroidism. CDR3 sequence reads: CASSRTGFNEQYF. The CDR3 DNA sequence: TGTGCCAGCAGCAGGACAGGGTTCAACGAGCAGTACTTC.